One sample yielded the 26 T cell receptor beta chains listed below, sequenced in a study of blood T cell repertoires in COVID-19. This table comes from immunoSEQ multiplex PCR, and its TCRdb copy is limited to in-frame clones, with some not included. This table holds roughly 100,000 clones, approximately 80% found once. Material: peripheral blood. All receptors derive from a man aged 80 or over with COVID-19, enrolled during active disease.

This chain connects TRBV19 to TRBJ2-1, with 12 positions matching TRBD2. The CDR3 is made up of 20 amino acids. Germline CDR1 is LNHDA and CDR2 is SQIVND (reference sequence). Germline trimming cut 6 bases from V and 1 base from J; bases unmatched to any gene: 16. The CDR3 bases are TGTGCCAGTAGCAAAAACCCTTCGACTAGCGGGAGTAGGTCCTACAATGAGCAGTTCTTC. Translation gives CASSKNPSTSGSRSYNEQFF.

The chain joins TRBV29-1 to TRBJ2-7; 8 nucleotides agree with TRBD2. The CDR3 length is 13 residues. The V gene's germline CDR1 is SQVTM and CDR2 ANQGSEA. Germline trimming cut 4 bases from V and 3 bases from J; bases unmatched to any gene: 5. The CDR3 reads CSVGLASDYEQYF. The DNA of the CDR3 is TGCAGCGTTGGACTAGCGAGCGACTACGAGCAGTACTTC.

This clone was found many times. The chain uses TRBV24-1 and TRBJ2-1; TRBD1 matches at 9 bases. Germline V gene lookup returns CDR1 KGHDR and CDR2 SFDVKD. The CDR3 runs to 15 residues. J gave up 8 bases and V 1 base, and 5 bases lay outside the gene matches. CDR3 residues: CATSDFGDRDYEQFF. Written as DNA, the CDR3 is TGTGCCACCAGTGATTTCGGGGACAGGGACTATGAGCAGTTCTTC.

This clone was detected a few times. The chain carries TRBV19 and TRBJ2-3; a weak D match, TRBD2 (5 bases). Deletions cut 3 bases from V and 4 bases from J, with 11 bases between. Germline V CDR1 and CDR2: LNHDA, SQIVND (reference sequence). The CDR3 loop spans 14 amino acids. In nucleotides, the CDR3 is TGTGCCAGTAGTATGCTCGAGGGCGCAGATACGCAGTATTTT. This sequence encodes CASSMLEGADTQYF.

The genes are TRBV28 and TRBJ2-6; D unclear. V shed 7 bases and J shed 2 bases, with 3 bases lying between them. This CDR3 region has 12 residues. Germline CDR1 reads MDHEN; CDR2 reads SYDVKM. DNA for the CDR3: TGTGCCAGCAATACTGGGGCCAACGTCCTGACTTTC. It yields the protein CASNTGANVLTF.

The rearrangement links TRBV7-2 to TRBJ2-1, with D possibly TRBD2 on 6 matching bases. V was trimmed by 5 bases and J by 8 bases, leaving 19 bases between them. Germline assignment: CDR1 SGHTA and CDR2 FQGNSA. This CDR3 spans 15 amino acids. The CDR3 bases are TGTGCCAGCAGCCTAGGACGGGGGAGAGGGGATGAGCAGTTCTTC. Translation: CASSLGRGRGDEQFF.

The chain combines TRBV7-9 with TRBJ2-2; possible D gene TRBD1, 5 bases. CDR1 and CDR2 from the germline V gene are SEHNR and FQNEAQ (reference sequence). This CDR3 has 16 amino acids. The V and J ends lost 1 base and 4 bases respectively, with 13 bases between them. CDR3 nucleotide sequence: TGTGCCAGCAGCTTAGGGGCAGGGCGATCCACCGGGGAGCTGTTTTTT. The encoded protein is CASSLGAGRSTGELFF.

V is TRBV5-1 and J is TRBJ2-5; maybe TRBD1 (6 bases). The ends were cut back, 3 bases at V and 7 bases at J, with 16 bases in the middle. Germline CDR1 is SGHRS and CDR2 is YFSETQ. The CDR3 totals 14 residues. Written as DNA, the CDR3 is TGCGCCAGCAGCTCTGCGACAGGCTCGGGGACCCAGTACTTC. Protein product: CASSSATGSGTQYF.

The chain uses TRBV21-1 and TRBJ1-1. TRBV21-1 is an annotated pseudogene. The CDR3 contains 13 residues. CDR3 residues: CASSVGEVAEAFF. In DNA, the CDR3 is TGTGCCAGCAGCGTAGGGGAGGTCGCTGAAGCTTTCTTT.

The chain combines TRBV30 with TRBJ1-6; D is unresolved. The V end lost 0 bases, the J end lost 8 bases, and 8 bases lay between the germline ends. CDR1 is GTSNPN, CDR2 SVGIG, per germline (reference sequence). The CDR3 spans 13 residues. The CDR3 loop reads CAWSVLEDSPLHF. The CDR3 DNA reads TGTGCCTGGAGTGTACTTGAAGATTCACCCCTCCACTTT.

V gene TRBV28 combines with J gene TRBJ2-2; no clear D. The CDR3 length is 15 residues. Germline lookup yields CDR1 MDHEN and CDR2 SYDVKM. V lost 3 bases, J lost 2 bases, and 10 bases lay in between. The CDR3 loop is CASSLYRSNTGELFF. The CDR3 DNA follows: TGTGCCAGCAGTTTGTACAGAAGTAACACCGGGGAGCTGTTTTTT.

This clone turned up a few times. The chain combines TRBV9 with TRBJ2-5, with 7 bases aligning to TRBD2. The trim removed 3 bases at V and 4 bases at J, leaving 15 bases unmatched. This CDR3 is built from 17 residues. Germline V lookup: CDR1 SGDLS, CDR2 YYNGEE. The CDR3 region is CASSAEAGPGLLETQYF. The DNA for the CDR3 is TGTGCCAGCAGCGCAGAAGCCGGACCGGGACTACTAGAGACCCAGTACTTC.

The chain combines TRBV9 with TRBJ1-1; D not certain. The V gene's germline CDR1 is SGDLS and CDR2 YYNGEE. Trimming cost V 3 bases and J 1 base, with 7 bases left between them. CDR3 length: 13 residues. This chain's CDR3 is CASSAHQNTEAFF. The CDR3 DNA reads as TGTGCCAGCAGCGCACACCAGAACACTGAAGCTTTCTTT. The full variable domain, completed using reference TRBV9 and TRBJ1-1, is DSGVTQTPKHLITATGQRVTLRCSPRSGDLSVYWYQQSLDQGLQFLIQYYNGEERAKGNILERFSAQQFPDLHSELNLSSLELGDSALYFCASSAHQNTEAFFGQGTRLTVV.

This chain connects TRBV7-3 to TRBJ2-1, with TRBD1 identical over 7 bases. The germline V gene has CDR1 SGHTA and CDR2 FQGTGA. CDR3 length equals 14 residues. The J segment lost 4 bases and the V segment lost 2 bases, leaving 2 bases of the junction unmatched. CDR3 residues: CASSLQQGYNEQFF. The CDR3 DNA follows: TGTGCCAGCAGCTTACAACAGGGGTACAATGAGCAGTTCTTC.

This chain connects TRBV3-1 (or the pseudogene TRBV3-2) to TRBJ2-2; 7 nucleotides line up with TRBD2. The CDR3 runs 14 residues. The germline gives CDR1 LGHDT, CDR2 YNNKEL (reference sequence). V lost 8 bases and J lost 7; bases outside the gene matches: 10. CDR3 sequence reads: CASGSREYFGELFF. Here the CDR3 DNA reads TGTGCCAGCGGTTCGCGGGAGTACTTCGGGGAGCTGTTTTTT.

The rearrangement uses TRBV9 and TRBJ2-5, with TRBD1 matching over 10 bases. V lost 0 bases, J lost 5 bases, and 7 bases stayed unmatched. CDR1 SGDLS and CDR2 YYNGEE come from the germline V gene. The CDR3 spans 16 residues. The CDR3 loop reads CASSVGAAGQGETQYF. The CDR3 nucleotides are TGTGCCAGCAGCGTAGGGGCGGCGGGACAGGGGGAGACCCAGTACTTC. Supplemented by reference TRBV9 and TRBJ2-5, the full variable domain reads DSGVTQTPKHLITATGQRVTLRCSPRSGDLSVYWYQQSLDQGLQFLIQYYNGEERAKGNILERFSAQQFPDLHSELNLSSLELGDSALYFCASSVGAAGQGETQYFGPGTRLLVL.

V and J are TRBV28 and TRBJ2-4, with D unresolved. This CDR3 region has 15 residues. Trimming stripped 6 bases from V and 0 bases from J, with 12 bases between. From germline, CDR1 is MDHEN and CDR2 SYDVKM. Here the CDR3 reads CASSALDEAKNIQYF. In nucleotides, the CDR3 is TGTGCCAGCAGCGCTTTAGATGAAGCCAAAAACATTCAGTACTTC.

The chain carries TRBV11-2 and TRBJ2-7, with 14 bases lining up with TRBD2. J was trimmed by 5 bases and V by 4 bases; bases with no gene match: 7. Germline V gene data show CDR1 as SGHAT and CDR2 as FQNNGV. This CDR3 has 16 amino acids. The CDR3 loop reads CASSSQGTSGSHEQYF. The CDR3 DNA follows: TGTGCCAGCAGCTCACAAGGGACTAGCGGGAGTCACGAGCAGTACTTC.

The rearrangement uses TRBV11-2 and TRBJ1-1; unclear D gene. From germline, CDR1 is SGHAT and CDR2 FQNNGV. V lost 7 bases to trimming and J lost 4 bases, with 19 bases between them. The length of the CDR3 is 15 residues. CDR3 nucleotides: TGTGCCAGCAAACGCTCATTCACACGGAGCACTGAAGCTTTCTTT. It encodes CASKRSFTRSTEAFF.

This rearrangement joins TRBV24-1 to TRBJ2-3; TRBD1 matches at 7 bases. V shed 8 bases, J shed 7 bases, and the junction held 8 bases outside the gene matches. The CDR3 length is 13 residues. CDR1 is KGHDR, CDR2 SFDVKD, per germline. The CDR3 sequence is CATKDRMTYTQYF. The CDR3 DNA sequence: TGTGCCACCAAGGACAGGATGACCTATACGCAGTATTTT.

This clone turned up a few times. The chain has TRBV6-5 and TRBJ2-1; 8 nucleotides agree with TRBD2. The V segment lost 7 bases and the J segment 4 bases; nucleotides outside the gene matches: 9. The CDR3 is 15 residues long. Germline assignment: CDR1 MNHEY and CDR2 SVGAGI. CDR3 in amino acids: CASIVTSGYYNEQFF. The CDR3 nucleotides are TGTGCCAGCATCGTAACTAGCGGATATTACAATGAGCAGTTCTTC.

The gene calls are TRBV12-3 or TRBV12-4 and TRBJ1-5; no clear D gene. Trimming took 2 bases from V and 1 from J, leaving 3 bases between them. The CDR3 runs 13 residues. This CDR3 reads CASSLRSNQPQHF. The CDR3, as DNA: TGTGCCAGCAGTTTACGGAGCAATCAGCCCCAGCATTTT.

The rearrangement joins TRBV4-3 to TRBJ1-2; tentatively, D is TRBD1 (5 bases). There are 16 residues in the CDR3. The germline gives CDR1 LGHNA, CDR2 YSLEER. Deletions cut 1 base from V and 4 bases from J, with 16 bases between. CDR3: CASSQGGQGPLYGYTF. CDR3 nucleotides: TGCGCCAGCAGCCAAGGAGGTCAGGGTCCCCTCTATGGCTACACCTTC.

The V call is TRBV2, the J call TRBJ1-6; 7 nucleotides line up with TRBD1. Per the germline V gene, CDR1 is SNHLY and CDR2 is FYNNEI. Trimming took 5 bases from V and 4 from J; bases not matched to a gene: 5. The CDR3 spans 15 residues. The CDR3 DNA sequence: TGTGCCAGCAGTAAGGGACAGCTTTATAATTCACCCCTCCACTTT. Its translation is CASSKGQLYNSPLHF.

The V and J genes are TRBV4-2 and TRBJ1-2, with 8 nucleotides matching TRBD1. The V gene end was trimmed by 0 bases and the J gene end by 3 bases; junction bases not matched to a gene: 6. The length of the CDR3 is 16 residues. CDR1 and CDR2 from the germline V gene are LGHNA and YNFKEQ. The CDR3 sequence is CASSQDQGAIDYGYTF. CDR3 bases: TGTGCCAGCAGCCAAGATCAGGGGGCGATAGACTATGGCTACACCTTC.

Only a few counts were recorded for this clone. CDR3 region: CASSFRGNTIYF. The CDR3 DNA follows: TGTGCCAGCAGCTTTAGAGGAAACACCATATATTTT. The rearrangement joins TRBV5-7 to TRBJ1-3; no clear D. TRBV5-7 is an open reading frame whose function is uncertain. The V and J ends lost 2 bases and 4 bases respectively, with 4 bases between them. The CDR3 extends over 12 amino acids.